The 28 T cell receptor beta chains below were found in one sample sequenced in a study of T cell responses to AZD1222 COVID-19 vaccine. The table came from immunoSEQ multiplex PCR; TCRdb's copy has only in-frame clones and leaves some out. The repertoire has 75,000 to 85,000 clones, approximately 90% of them found once; the top ten carry around 10%. The source was peripheral blood, collected 28 days after the second AZD1222 dose. These receptors originate from an adult who received the AZD1222 COVID-19 vaccine.

The chain employs TRBV25-1 and TRBJ2-3, with 8 positions matching TRBD1. This CDR3 contains 15 residues. Trimming removed 7 bases from V and 6 bases from J; junction bases left unmatched: 12. From germline, CDR1 is MGHDK and CDR2 SYGVNS. The CDR3 sequence is CASTHAGGPRDTQYF. Here the CDR3 DNA reads TGTGCCAGCACGCACGCAGGGGGCCCCCGGGATACGCAGTATTTT.

The genes are TRBV6-6 and TRBJ1-2; 9 nucleotides align to TRBD1. This CDR3 contains 16 residues. The junction had 14 bases not matched to a gene; V was cut back by 2 bases and J by 10 bases. The V gene's germline CDR1 is MNHNY and CDR2 SVGAGI (reference sequence). CDR3 sequence (DNA): TGTGCCAGCAGTTACGGGACAGGGTTGAGGGGTCGAACCTACACCTTC. Amino acids: CASSYGTGLRGRTYTF.

J is TRBJ2-7 and V is TRBV7-6; D may be TRBD2 (5 bases). Germline V gene data show CDR1 as SGHVS and CDR2 as FNYEAQ. The CDR3 is 15 residues long. V lost 5 bases to trimming and J lost 3 bases, with 17 bases between them. The CDR3 nucleotides are TGTGCCAGCAGCGCCCAAGGATCGAGGGACTACGAGCAGTACTTC. It encodes CASSAQGSRDYEQYF.

The genes are TRBV6-5 and TRBJ1-1, with 9 bases aligning to TRBD1. The CDR3 is 15 amino acids. J lost 2 bases, V lost 4 bases, and 5 bases had no gene match. Germline V gene data show CDR1 as MNHEY and CDR2 as SVGAGI. The CDR3 coding sequence is TGTGCCAGCAGTTCGACAGGGGGAGCTAACACTGAAGCTTTCTTT. It is translated as CASSSTGGANTEAFF.

The chain uses TRBV29-1 and TRBJ1-6, with unresolved D. V lost 4 bases and J 0 bases, leaving 4 bases between the germline ends. Germline CDR1 is SQVTM and CDR2 is ANQGSEA. The length of the CDR3 is 13 residues. CDR3 loop: CSVASSYNSPLHF. For the CDR3, the DNA is TGCAGCGTTGCTAGCTCCTATAATTCACCCCTCCACTTT.

This chain links TRBV9 with TRBJ2-3; perhaps D is TRBD1 or TRBD2 (6 bases each). Germline V gene data show CDR1 as SGDLS and CDR2 as YYNGEE. Trimming shortened V by 4 bases and J by 4 bases, and 19 bases separated the two germline ends. The CDR3 consists of 16 residues. The CDR3 sequence is CASSPKGGSLSDTQYF. As DNA, the CDR3 is TGTGCCAGCAGCCCCAAGGGGGGCAGCTTGTCAGATACGCAGTATTTT.

The chain couples TRBV5-1 to TRBJ1-6; D perhaps matches TRBD1 (6 bases). Germline V lookup: CDR1 SGHRS, CDR2 YFSETQ. Trimming removed 3 bases at V and 6 bases at J, with 10 bases between. This CDR3 comprises 14 residues. The CDR3 DNA is TGCGCCAGCAGCTCCCAGGGGTTTAATTCACCCCTCCACTTT. Translation gives CASSSQGFNSPLHF.

J is TRBJ2-1 and V is TRBV15; 12 bases match TRBD2. Unmatched junction bases numbered 4, after V lost 1 base and J lost 9 bases. Germline V CDR1 and CDR2: LNHNV, YYDKDF (reference sequence). This CDR3 contains 15 residues. The CDR3 here is CATSRVASGGVEQFF. The CDR3 bases are TGTGCCACCAGCAGAGTGGCTAGCGGGGGGGTTGAGCAGTTCTTC.

V usage is TRBV19 and J usage is TRBJ1-6; 9 positions match TRBD1. Germline V gives CDR1 LNHDA, CDR2 SQIVND (reference sequence). This CDR3 spans 16 amino acids. Trimming took 4 bases from V and 5 from J; bases not matched to a gene: 6. The CDR3 loop reads CASSSGTGRNNSPLHF. CDR3 bases: TGTGCCAGTAGTAGCGGGACAGGGAGGAATAATTCACCCCTCCACTTT.

The chain carries TRBV5-4 and TRBJ2-2; 9 positions agree with TRBD1. Germline CDR1 reads SGHNT; CDR2 reads YYREEE (reference sequence). CDR3 length equals 16 residues. The V segment lost 5 bases and the J segment 3 bases; nucleotides outside the gene matches: 8. CDR3 region: CASRTRGTGYTGELFF. In nucleotides, the CDR3 is TGTGCCAGCAGAACGAGGGGGACAGGGTACACCGGGGAGCTGTTTTTT. The variable domain in full, with the rest retrieved from reference TRBV5-4 and TRBJ2-2, is ETGVTQSPTHLIKTRGQQVTLRCSSQSGHNTVSWYQQALGQGPQFIFQYYREEENGRGNFPPRFSGLQFPNYSSELNVNALELDDSALYLCASRTRGTGYTGELFFGEGSRLTVL.

The chain links TRBV24-1 to TRBJ2-1, with 11 bases aligning to TRBD1. V lost 4 bases to trimming and J lost 7 bases; unmatched junction nucleotides: 2. CDR1 KGHDR and CDR2 SFDVKD come from the germline V gene. The CDR3 runs 14 residues. CDR3 residues: CATSEGQGGNEQFF. CDR3 nucleotides: TGTGCCACCAGTGAGGGACAGGGGGGGAATGAGCAGTTCTTC.

The chain has TRBV7-2 and TRBJ2-7, with 8 bases matching TRBD1. Germline CDR1 and CDR2: SGHTA and FQGNSA. V gave up 1 base and J gave up 4 bases; unmatched junction bases: 18. The CDR3 contains 19 residues. The DNA of the CDR3 is TGTGCCAGCAGCTTAGGGGGACAGGAGTGGGCCCTGGGATCATACGAGCAGTACTTC. Its protein product is CASSLGGQEWALGSYEQYF.

The chain combines TRBV6-5 with TRBJ1-3; D is uncertain. Trimming left V 6 bases short and J 2 bases short, with 14 bases between. The V gene's germline CDR1 is MNHEY and CDR2 SVGAGI. The CDR3 consists of 15 residues. CDR3 protein: CASRTPLGAGNTIYF. The DNA of the CDR3 is TGTGCCAGCAGGACCCCTCTAGGAGCTGGAAACACCATATATTTT.

V usage is TRBV7-7 and J usage is TRBJ1-1; TRBD1 aligns across 7 bases. Per germline, CDR1 SSHAT and CDR2 FNYEAQ (reference sequence). The CDR3 consists of 13 residues. Written as DNA, the CDR3 is TGTGCTGTCGGACAGGCCGTGAACACTGAAGCTTTCTTT. This codes for CAVGQAVNTEAFF.

V usage is TRBV5-1 and J usage is TRBJ1-6; TRBD1 agrees at 7 bases. The J segment lost 6 bases and the V segment lost 2 bases, leaving 8 bases of the junction unmatched. This CDR3 contains 16 residues. Germline CDR1 reads SGHRS; CDR2 reads YFSETQ. The CDR3 region has the DNA TGCGCCAGCAGCTTAACCGGGACAGTCCTTAATTCACCCCTCCACTTT. This translates into CASSLTGTVLNSPLHF.

This clone turned up a few times. The gene calls are TRBV2 and TRBJ2-5, with D hard to call. V lost 7 bases to trimming and J lost 5 bases, with 11 bases between them. This CDR3 comprises 12 residues. Germline V lookup: CDR1 SNHLY, CDR2 FYNNEI. CDR3 region: CASTAVLETQYF. The CDR3 DNA reads as TGTGCCAGCACGGCTGTGTTGGAGACCCAGTACTTC.

The chain employs TRBV4-1 and TRBJ1-2; a possible D gene is TRBD1 (6 bases). The CDR3 has 15 residues. V was pared by 4 bases and J by 3 bases, with 15 bases between. Germline V gene sequence: CDR1 MGHRA, CDR2 YSYEKL. The CDR3 sequence: CASSPEGGSYYGYTF. CDR3 DNA sequence: TGCGCCAGCAGCCCCGAGGGGGGGTCCTACTATGGCTACACCTTC.

This clone turned up a few times. The J gene is TRBJ1-3, the V gene TRBV4-3; D not resolved. The CDR3 extends over 14 amino acids. The V and J ends lost 4 bases and 10 bases respectively, with 17 bases between them. Germline CDR1 and CDR2: LGHNA and YSLEER. For the CDR3, the DNA is TGCGCCAGCAGCCGGACCGTCTGGGGAGAGACCATATATTTT. Protein product: CASSRTVWGETIYF.

This chain connects TRBV28 to TRBJ1-1; D is perhaps TRBD1 (5 bases). CDR3 length equals 17 residues. The germline gives CDR1 MDHEN, CDR2 SYDVKM. The V end was cut by 5 bases, the J end by 0 bases, with 19 bases between. The CDR3 nucleotides are TGTGCCAGCAGTCCGCTCTCGTGGGAAGGGGTGAACACTGAAGCTTTCTTT. Its protein product is CASSPLSWEGVNTEAFF.

This clone has just a few counts. The chain links TRBV9 to TRBJ2-7; D gene ambiguous. CDR1 is SGDLS and CDR2 is YYNGEE in the germline V gene. CDR3 length equals 13 residues. Trimming removed 8 bases at V and 1 base at J, with 13 bases between. For the CDR3, the DNA is TGTGCCAGTAGTGTTACACCTTCCTACGAGCAGTACTTC. Translating gives CASSVTPSYEQYF.

This clone was detected once. This sequence joins TRBV28 and TRBJ2-2; perhaps TRBD2 as D (6 bases). Between the trimmed V and J ends, which lost 3 bases and 7 bases, there was a span of 6 bases. The CDR3 is 12 amino acids. Looked up from germline, CDR1 is MDHEN and CDR2 is SYDVKM. CDR3: CASSFGGGELFF. The CDR3 coding sequence is TGTGCCAGCAGTTTCGGGGGCGGGGAGCTGTTTTTT. Full variable domain (remainder filled in from reference TRBV28 and TRBJ2-2): DVKVTQSSRYLVKRTGEKVFLECVQDMDHENMFWYRQDPGLGLRLIYFSYDVKMKEKGDIPEGYSVSREKKERFSLILESASTNQTSMYLCASSFGGGELFFGEGSRLTVL.

The chain links TRBV7-9 to TRBJ2-5; perhaps TRBD2 as D (6 bases). Looked up from germline, CDR1 is SEHNR and CDR2 is FQNEAQ (reference sequence). V gave up 5 bases and J gave up 2 bases, with 12 bases separating them. The CDR3 is 14 residues long. CDR3: CASSPSAGQETQYF. In DNA form, the CDR3 reads TGTGCCAGCAGCCCTTCCGCGGGGCAAGAGACCCAGTACTTC.

The V gene is TRBV19, the J gene TRBJ2-5; 9 bases are shared with TRBD2. Trimming took 3 bases from V and 1 from J; bases not matched to a gene: 6. The CDR3 length is 16 residues. Per germline, CDR1 LNHDA and CDR2 SQIVND (reference sequence). In nucleotides, the CDR3 is TGTGCCAGTAGTATCGCCGGGACTAGCAGCCAAGAGACCCAGTACTTC. Translation gives CASSIAGTSSQETQYF.

The chain uses TRBV28 and TRBJ1-2; D gene uncertain. The germline CDR1 and CDR2 sequences are MDHEN and SYDVKM. Trimming shortened V by 4 bases and J by 2 bases, and 11 bases separated the two germline ends. This CDR3 is 14 amino acids long. The CDR3 sequence is CASSSSTVNYGYTF. CDR3 bases: TGTGCCAGCAGTTCTTCAACTGTGAACTATGGCTACACCTTC.

The chain joins TRBV6-5 to TRBJ1-2, with D unresolved. V lost 5 bases and J lost 0, with 10 bases in between. CDR1 and CDR2 (germline): MNHEY, SVGAGI. The CDR3 runs to 14 residues. CDR3 sequence: CASSRTLPNYGYTF. The CDR3 DNA reads TGTGCCAGCAGTCGGACCCTCCCTAACTATGGCTACACCTTC.

The chain joins TRBV6-5 to TRBJ1-3, with D maybe TRBD1 (6 bases). The CDR3 is 16 amino acids. Germline CDR1 is MNHEY and CDR2 is SVGAGI. The V gene lost 0 bases and the J gene lost 4 bases, with 13 bases spanning the gap. CDR3 in amino acids: CASSYSRQDPGNTIYF. The DNA of the CDR3 is TGTGCCAGCAGTTACTCTAGACAGGATCCAGGAAACACCATATATTTT.

This clone was counted a few times. The V gene is TRBV5-4, the J gene TRBJ1-2; no clear D gene. Trimming cost V 0 bases and J 1 base, with 4 bases left between them. The CDR3 consists of 13 residues. The V gene's germline CDR1 is SGHNT and CDR2 YYREEE (reference sequence). This chain's CDR3 is CASSLGVNYGYTF. CDR3 coding DNA: TGTGCCAGCAGCTTGGGTGTTAACTATGGCTACACCTTC.

This clone has only one observation. The sample contains more than one DNA sequence encoding this CDR3. V gene TRBV19 combines with J gene TRBJ1-5; tentative D call: TRBD1 (5 bases). The CDR3 spans 15 residues. V lost 1 base and J 1 base, leaving 8 bases between the germline ends. Germline V gene lookup returns CDR1 LNHDA and CDR2 SQIVND (reference sequence). CDR3 in amino acids: CASSIGGGSNQPQHF. In DNA form, the CDR3 reads TGTGCCAGTAGTATAGGTGGGGGGAGCAATCAGCCCCAGCATTTT.